One TCR beta chain is described in this entry. The antigen is not known. This specimen belongs to a study of siplizumab effects on memory and regulatory T cells. Regarding the study as a whole: Suppressive function of proliferating Tregs from siplizumab cultures was not confirmed.

Looked up from germline, CDR1 is GTSNPN and CDR2 is SVGIG (reference sequence). Trimming cost V 0 bases and J 0 bases, with 9 bases left between them. The CDR3 contains 15 residues. Sequenced unstimulated subsets in a few donor pairs: CD4+ naive, CD4+ memory, CD8+ naive, CD8+ effector memory, CD8+ TEMRA. Repertoires were generated with immunoSEQ multiplex PCR, while TCRdb's copy carries only in-frame clones and drops some. The sample records about 55,000 clones, around 97% being singletons. Input material: naive CD4+ T cells sorted from blood. The TCR comes from a human donor in good health. The J gene is TRBJ1-5, the V gene TRBV30; D unresolved. The CDR3 DNA follows: TGTGCCTGGAGTGTAGGAATGTCTAGCAATCAGCCCCAGCATTTT. Its translation is CAWSVGMSSNQPQHF.